Listed below are T cell receptor beta chains from one sample, sequenced in a study of CD39 and CD103 CD8 tumor-infiltrating T cells. TCRdb keeps only in-frame clones here, not all; method: immunoSEQ multiplex PCR. Here the sample spans about 1,400 clones, approximately 80% being singletons. Specimen: CD8+ T cells sorted from blood. Receptor source: a human donor with head and neck squamous cell carcinoma. The CDR3 runs from the conserved cysteine through the conserved F or W. The D gene is left open where the match is weak. Only some rows state a clone size, as once, few, many or a class for expanded clones.

>TRBJ1-5|.|TRBV7-8|.
CASSVGPYSNQPQHF
TGTGCCAGCAGCGTTGGACCATATAGCAATCAGCCCCAGCATTTT
>TRBJ2-5|.|TRBV28|.
CASSLSRVEKETQYF
TGTGCCAGCAGTTTAAGTAGGGTGGAAAAGGAGACCCAGTACTTC
>TRBJ2-3|.|TRBV5-4|TRBD1
CASDGQGASDTQYF
TGTGCCAGCGACGGACAGGGGGCTTCCGATACGCAGTATTTT
>TRBJ1-1|.|TRBV28|.
CASSRGYTEAFF
TGTGCCAGCAGTAGGGGATACACTGAAGCTTTCTTT
>TRBJ1-1|once|TRBV11-1|TRBD1
CASSLKGQLNTEAFF
TGTGCCAGCAGCTTAAAGGGACAGCTGAACACTGAAGCTTTCTTT
>TRBJ1-4|.|TRBV9|.
CASSGLSGADANEKLFF
TGTGCCAGCAGCGGATTAAGCGGGGCCGACGCGAATGAAAAACTGTTTTTT
>TRBJ2-5|.|TRBV7-6|.
CATSTVGTQYF
TGTGCCACCTCGACCGTCGGGACCCAGTACTTC
>TRBJ1-1|.|TRBV28|.
CASSLGGTAEAFF
TGTGCCAGCAGTTTGGGGGGCACCGCTGAAGCTTTCTTT
>TRBJ1-1|once|TRBV6-5|TRBD1
CASRTYRGRSTEAFF
TGTGCCAGCAGGACATACAGGGGGCGATCCACTGAAGCTTTCTTT
>TRBJ2-1|.|TRBV7-6|.
CASSEGVASYNEQFF
TGTGCCAGCAGCGAAGGGGTAGCCAGTTACAATGAGCAGTTCTTC
>TRBJ2-7|.|TRBV9|.
CASSVEGHGRGEQYF
TGTGCCAGCAGCGTAGAGGGACATGGACGGGGGGAGCAGTACTTC
>TRBJ1-5|.|TRBV7-9|.
CASSSQWGNQPQHF
TGTGCCAGCAGCTCCCAGTGGGGCAATCAGCCCCAGCATTTT
>TRBJ2-3|.|TRBV6-4|.
CASSVGLGPTDTQYF
TGTGCCAGCAGTGTGGGCCTCGGCCCCACAGATACGCAGTATTTT
>TRBJ1-1|.|TRBV6-1|.
CASSELAGRNTEAFF
TGTGCCAGCAGTGAATTGGCAGGGCGAAACACTGAAGCTTTCTTT
>TRBJ2-3|.|TRBV6-4|.
CASSDSGVPDTQYF
TGTGCCAGCAGTGACTCTGGGGTCCCAGATACGCAGTATTTT
>TRBJ2-3|.|TRBV4-2|TRBD1
CASSGRTGMTDTQYF
TGTGCCAGCAGTGGAAGGACAGGGATGACAGATACGCAGTATTTT
>TRBJ2-7|.|TRBV4-3|TRBD1
CASSQVYRGFSYEQYF
TGCGCCAGCAGCCAAGTATACAGGGGTTTCTCCTACGAGCAGTACTTC
>TRBJ2-3|.|TRBV19|TRBD2
CASSLRLAFDTQYF
TGTGCCAGTAGTTTAAGACTAGCTTTTGATACGCAGTATTTT
>TRBJ2-1|.|TRBV10-3|.
CAISAWDPRGDNEQFF
TGTGCCATCAGTGCATGGGACCCCCGAGGGGACAATGAGCAGTTCTTC
>TRBJ2-1|.|TRBV6-6|TRBD1
CASSLQDRVGNEQFF
TGTGCCAGCAGCCTTCAAGACAGGGTTGGCAATGAGCAGTTCTTC
>TRBJ1-2|.|TRBV6-1|.
CASSERVNLASGYGYTF
TGTGCCAGCAGTGAACGTGTAAACCTGGCTTCGGGGTATGGCTACACCTTC
>TRBJ1-5|.|TRBV2|.
CASGPRVFNQPQHF
TGTGCCAGCGGGCCGAGGGTCTTCAATCAGCCCCAGCATTTT
>TRBJ2-3|.|TRBV4-3|TRBD1
CASADGTGYTDTQYF
TGCGCCAGCGCAGACGGGACAGGCTACACAGATACGCAGTATTTT
>TRBJ2-3|.|TRBV5-6|.
CASSIKARVPLATDTQYF
TGTGCCAGCAGCATTAAGGCCAGGGTCCCTCTTGCCACAGATACGCAGTATTTT
>TRBJ2-3|.|TRBV7-8|TRBD2
CASSPGTSGVSTDTQYF
TGTGCCAGCAGCCCCGGGACTAGCGGGGTGAGCACAGATACGCAGTATTTT
>TRBJ2-7|.|TRBV4-3|.
CASSQELGAGSYEQYF
TGCGCCAGCAGCCAAGAGTTAGGGGCCGGCTCCTACGAGCAGTACTTC
>TRBJ2-2|.|TRBV14|TRBD2
CASRLTLAGGPNTGELFF
TGTGCCAGCAGACTCACTCTAGCGGGGGGGCCGAACACCGGGGAGCTGTTTTTT
>TRBJ2-7|.|TRBV6-5|TRBD1
CASSRPGQDTYEQYF
TGTGCCAGCAGCCGGCCGGGACAGGACACCTACGAGCAGTACTTC
>TRBJ1-1|.|TRBV5-4|.
CASSQGDMNTEAFF
TGTGCCAGCAGCCAAGGAGACATGAACACTGAAGCTTTCTTT
>TRBJ2-5|.|TRBV11-2|TRBD2
CASSFVAGAQVWTQYF
TGTGCCAGCAGCTTCGTAGCGGGGGCCCAGGTGTGGACCCAGTACTTC
>TRBJ2-3|.|TRBV5-6|.
CASSLPSEYTDTQYF
TGTGCCAGCAGCTTGCCAAGCGAATACACAGATACGCAGTATTTT
>TRBJ2-7|.|TRBV21-1|.
CASSNGRGRYEQYF
TGTGCCAGCAGCAATGGTCGGGGGAGGTACGAGCAGTACTTC
>TRBJ2-1|.|TRBV5-1|TRBD2
CASSFSGGAWNEQFF
TGCGCCAGCAGCTTTAGCGGGGGGGCCTGGAATGAGCAGTTCTTC
>TRBJ1-1|.|TRBV7-9|.
CASSPVGPNTEAFF
TGTGCCAGCAGCCCAGTGGGTCCTAACACTGAAGCTTTCTTT
>TRBJ2-2|.|TRBV15|TRBD1
CATSTSPDRPTGELFF
TGTGCCACCAGCACCAGTCCGGACAGGCCCACCGGGGAGCTGTTTTTT
>TRBJ2-3|once|TRBV4-3|TRBD2
CASSQAAVSGVPPTSTDTQYF
TGCGCCAGCAGCCAAGCGGCGGTTAGCGGGGTACCCCCAACTAGCACAGATACGCAGTATTTT
>TRBJ1-4|.|TRBV15|TRBD1
CATSPPGQPREKLFF
TGTGCCACCAGCCCTCCGGGACAGCCGCGTGAAAAACTGTTTTTT
>TRBJ1-6|.|TRBV27|.
CASTSLRVLGSPLHF
TGTGCCAGCACATCTCTCAGGGTGTTGGGGTCACCCCTCCACTTT
>TRBJ2-5|medium-sized|TRBV4-3|.
CASSPRSTGAQETQYF
TGCGCCAGCAGCCCGAGAAGTACGGGGGCCCAAGAGACCCAGTACTTC
>TRBJ1-1|.|TRBV4-3|.
CASSQDSGGNTEAFF
TGCGCCAGCAGCCAAGATAGCGGCGGCAACACTGAAGCTTTCTTT
>TRBJ1-6|few|TRBV4-3|TRBD1
CASSQDVQGVSSPLHF
TGCGCCAGCAGCCAAGATGTGCAGGGGGTGTCTTCACCCCTCCACTTT
>TRBJ2-1|.|TRBV7-2|TRBD2
CASSLGLAGYNEQFF
TGTGCCAGCAGCTTGGGACTAGCCGGCTACAATGAGCAGTTCTTC
>TRBJ1-5|.|TRBV5-4|.
CASSLRGGNQPQHF
TGTGCCAGCAGCCTGAGGGGGGGCAATCAGCCCCAGCATTTT
>TRBJ2-3|.|TRBV7-8|TRBD2
CASSLEAGGGTDTQYF
TGTGCCAGCAGCTTAGAGGCCGGGGGGGGCACAGATACGCAGTATTTT
>TRBJ2-2|few|TRBV9|TRBD2
CASSLGAGGNTGELFF
TGTGCCAGCAGCCTGGGGGCGGGGGGGAACACCGGGGAGCTGTTTTTT
>TRBJ1-2|.|TRBV6-1|.
CASSEAATYGLLSNYGYTF
TGTGCCAGCAGTGAAGCTGCCACATACGGACTCCTTTCTAACTATGGCTACACCTTC
>TRBJ2-7|.|TRBV6-1|.
CATLRGSYEQYF
TGTGCCACCCTCCGGGGCTCCTACGAGCAGTACTTC
>TRBJ2-3|medium-sized|TRBV5-5|.
CASSFLKSNRKDTQYF
TGTGCCAGCAGCTTTCTGAAGTCAAACCGAAAAGATACGCAGTATTTT
>TRBJ2-3|.|TRBV7-2|.
CASSLNVQGFADTQYF
TGTGCCAGCAGCTTAAATGTACAGGGTTTTGCAGATACGCAGTATTTT